The 25 T cell receptor beta chains reported below all come from one sample, sequenced in a study of T cells in tuberculosis. Sequenced by immunoSEQ multiplex PCR; TCRdb stores in-frame clones only, minus some. The sample contains around 33,000 clones, approximately 93% of which appear only once. Time point meaning: new active TB diagnosis, blood taken before or within 7 days of starting treatment. Sequences were derived from PBMCs, sampled at tuberculosis diagnosis. The receptors shown here come from an adult with tuberculosis.

V is TRBV5-4 and J is TRBJ2-1; the match to TRBD2 covers 9 bases. Germline V gives CDR1 SGHNT, CDR2 YYREEE (reference sequence). The CDR3 is 18 residues long. Germline trimming cut 1 base from V and 5 bases from J; bases unmatched to any gene: 13. The CDR3 region has the DNA TGTGCCAGCAGCTTGCCTCCTTCCTTAGCGGGGGAACACAATGAGCAGTTCTTC. Residues: CASSLPPSLAGEHNEQFF.

This clone was observed a handful of times. CDR3 loop: CASVKFYTRDRDDEQYF. The CDR3 bases are TGTGCTAGTGTGAAATTCTATACGCGGGACAGGGATGACGAGCAGTACTTC. V and J are TRBV12-5 and TRBJ2-7; 9 bases line up with TRBD1. The CDR3 extends over 17 amino acids. CDR1 and CDR2 (germline): LGHNT, FRNRAP. Unmatched junction bases numbered 18, after V lost 7 bases and J lost 5 bases.

The chain uses TRBV19 and TRBJ1-2, with 8 bases fitting TRBD1. CDR1 is LNHDA, CDR2 SQIVND, per germline (reference sequence). This CDR3 region has 14 residues. V shed 9 bases, J shed 2 bases, and the junction held 8 bases outside the gene matches. CDR3 residues: CASRGGQANYGYTF. CDR3 bases: TGTGCCAGCCGAGGGGGACAGGCGAACTATGGCTACACCTTC.

The chain is built from TRBV7-6 and TRBJ1-1; 11 bases line up with TRBD1. The trim removed 6 bases at V and 5 bases at J, leaving 17 bases unmatched. Germline-derived CDR1 and CDR2 are SGHVS and FNYEAQ. The length of the CDR3 is 18 residues. The DNA for the CDR3 is TGTGCCAGCAGTTACACGGCGTTTCAGGGACAGGGGGGTACTGAAGCTTTCTTT. Its protein product is CASSYTAFQGQGGTEAFF.

This sequence joins TRBV28 and TRBJ2-1, with TRBD2 identical over 8 bases. This CDR3 has 14 amino acids. CDR1 and CDR2 from the germline V gene are MDHEN and SYDVKM. V was pared by 10 bases and J by 4 bases, with 9 bases of the junction left unmatched. The CDR3 here is CATLSLAGYNEQFF. In DNA form, the CDR3 reads TGTGCCACCCTGAGCCTAGCGGGTTACAATGAGCAGTTCTTC. Based on the CDR3 plus reference TRBV28 and TRBJ2-1, the full variable domain is DVKVTQSSRYLVKRTGEKVFLECVQDMDHENMFWYRQDPGLGLRLIYFSYDVKMKEKGDIPEGYSVSREKKERFSLILESASTNQTSMYLCATLSLAGYNEQFFGPGTRLTVL.

CDR3 bases: TGCGCCAGCAGCCAAGATCAGCCCGGGGACATTCAGTACTTC. This encodes CASSQDQPGDIQYF. The chain uses TRBV4-1 and TRBJ2-4; weak D call: TRBD2 (5 bases). The CDR3 has 14 amino acids. The V gene's germline CDR1 is MGHRA and CDR2 YSYEKL. V lost 0 bases, J lost 8 bases, and 11 bases lay in between.

The chain uses TRBV4-1 and TRBJ2-7; maybe TRBD1 (5 bases). V was clipped by 0 bases and J by 2 bases, with 11 bases between them. In germline, CDR1 is MGHRA, CDR2 YSYEKL. This CDR3 is 15 amino acids long. The CDR3 loop reads CASSQESGRAYEQYF. CDR3 coding DNA: TGCGCCAGCAGCCAAGAGTCCGGCAGGGCCTACGAGCAGTACTTC.

The rearrangement uses TRBV11-2 and TRBJ1-1; D may be TRBD1 (6 bases). The germline V and J ends were trimmed by 1 base and 4 bases, with 13 bases remaining between them. CDR1 is SGHAT and CDR2 is FQNNGV in the germline V gene. This CDR3 has 15 residues. The DNA of the CDR3 is TGTGCCAGCAGCTTAGGGACAGTCTTAGGCACTGAAGCTTTCTTT. Residues: CASSLGTVLGTEAFF.

The chain carries TRBV15 and TRBJ1-1, with no clear D. Per the germline V gene, CDR1 is LNHNV and CDR2 is YYDKDF (reference sequence). V gave up 0 bases and J gave up 5 bases, with 16 bases separating them. This CDR3 is 16 amino acids long. The CDR3 bases are TGTGCCACCAGCAGAGATCTCTTTCAGGCGGGAACTGAAGCTTTCTTT. Encoded protein: CATSRDLFQAGTEAFF.

This clone was detected only once. The CDR3 loop is CASSSRHGGEQYF. The CDR3 DNA follows: TGTGCCAGCAGCTCACGACACGGGGGCGAGCAGTACTTC. The chain has TRBV5-8 and TRBJ2-7, with a tentative D call TRBD2 (6 bases). The ends were cut back, 3 bases at V and 6 bases at J, with 13 bases in the middle. CDR3 length equals 13 residues. In germline, CDR1 is SGHTS, CDR2 YDEGEE.

The chain joins TRBV5-6 to TRBJ1-3, with D hard to call. V lost 2 bases to trimming and J lost 0 bases, with 3 bases between them. Germline-derived CDR1 and CDR2 are SGHDT and YYEEEE. The CDR3 is made up of 13 amino acids. CDR3 sequence reads: CASSFSSGNTIYF. The CDR3 nucleotides are TGTGCCAGCAGCTTCAGCTCTGGAAACACCATATATTTT.

The rearrangement joins TRBV19 to TRBJ2-7; 11 bases are a match to TRBD1. This CDR3 region has 14 residues. Trimming cost V 6 bases and J 2 bases; bases outside gene matches: 3. Germline values: CDR1 LNHDA, CDR2 SQIVND (reference sequence). CDR3 DNA sequence: TGTGCCAGTAGCCCGGGACAGGGGGCCTACGAGCAGTACTTC. Amino acid sequence: CASSPGQGAYEQYF.

The genes are TRBV5-6 and TRBJ1-2; D unresolved. The V gene's germline CDR1 is SGHDT and CDR2 YYEEEE. V lost 0 bases, J lost 0 bases, and 9 bases lay in between. CDR3 size: 15 residues. The CDR3 sequence is CASSLELSSNYGYTF. The CDR3 bases are TGTGCCAGCAGCTTGGAACTCTCCTCTAACTATGGCTACACCTTC.

The V gene is TRBV7-8, the J gene TRBJ2-5, with D unresolved. Trimming took 5 bases from V and 2 from J, leaving 9 bases between them. This CDR3 is built from 13 residues. Germline V CDR1 and CDR2: SGHVS, FQNEAQ. CDR3 bases: TGTGCCAGCAGCATTCGGGTGCAAGAGACCCAGTACTTC. As protein: CASSIRVQETQYF.

This sequence joins TRBV7-6 and TRBJ2-5; D might be TRBD2 (5 bases). Germline assignment: CDR1 SGHVS and CDR2 FNYEAQ. Trimming shortened V by 4 bases and J by 4 bases, and 13 bases separated the two germline ends. This CDR3 is 14 amino acids long. CDR3 sequence: CASSSGPEGETQYF. The CDR3 DNA follows: TGTGCCAGCAGCTCCGGACCTGAGGGAGAGACCCAGTACTTC.

The chain employs TRBV25-1 and TRBJ2-1; 9 nucleotides agree with TRBD2. V lost 2 bases to trimming and J lost 9 bases; unmatched junction nucleotides: 8. Germline assignment: CDR1 MGHDK and CDR2 SYGVNS. The CDR3 extends over 15 amino acids. The CDR3 sequence: CASSEKAGGLAEQFF. The CDR3 region has the DNA TGTGCCAGCAGTGAAAAAGCGGGAGGTTTGGCTGAGCAGTTCTTC.

This chain uses TRBV4-1 with TRBJ2-7; D uncertain. V lost 1 base and J 1 base, leaving 8 bases between the germline ends. This CDR3 region has 14 residues. The V gene's germline CDR1 is MGHRA and CDR2 YSYEKL. The CDR3 loop reads CASSQVPVSYEQYF. Written as DNA, the CDR3 is TGCGCCAGCAGCCAAGTTCCCGTTTCCTACGAGCAGTACTTC.

V usage is TRBV11-2 and J usage is TRBJ2-7; 7 positions match TRBD2. The CDR3 sequence is 15 residues long. Germline CDR1 SGHAT, CDR2 FQNNGV. After removal of 4 bases from V and 5 bases from J, the junction contained 11 bases not matched to a gene. CDR3 in DNA: TGTGCCAGCAGCTCCGGGGGGACCCTAGCGGACGAGCAGTACTTC. Protein sequence: CASSSGGTLADEQYF.

The chain uses TRBV5-1 and TRBJ2-7; TRBD1 agrees at 7 bases. The germline V gene has CDR1 SGHRS and CDR2 YFSETQ. The CDR3 consists of 13 residues. With V trimmed by 5 bases and J by 1 base, 3 bases remained unmatched. For the CDR3, the DNA is TGCGCCAGCAGACAGGGGCCGTCCTACGAGCAGTACTTC. Amino acids: CASRQGPSYEQYF.

The genes are TRBV28 and TRBJ1-5, with a weak D call TRBD1 (6 bases). The V end was cut by 5 bases, the J end by 0 bases, with 14 bases between. Germline V gene data show CDR1 as MDHEN and CDR2 as SYDVKM. The CDR3 runs to 16 residues. The CDR3 here is CASSPLQGNSNQPQHF. The CDR3 nucleotides read TGTGCCAGCAGTCCATTACAGGGAAATAGCAATCAGCCCCAGCATTTT. Looking up the rest from reference TRBV28 and TRBJ1-5 gives the full variable domain: DVKVTQSSRYLVKRTGEKVFLECVQDMDHENMFWYRQDPGLGLRLIYFSYDVKMKEKGDIPEGYSVSREKKERFSLILESASTNQTSMYLCASSPLQGNSNQPQHFGDGTRLSIL.

This chain joins TRBV6-7 and TRBJ1-1; weak D call: TRBD1 (6 bases). TRBV6-7 is an ORF, with its function uncertain. Trimming removed 5 bases at V and 5 bases at J, with 9 bases between. This CDR3 is 12 amino acids long. The CDR3 spells CASSVDRTEAFF. The CDR3, as DNA: TGTGCCAGCAGTGTGGACAGAACTGAAGCTTTCTTT.

The rearrangement joins TRBV28 to TRBJ2-7, with TRBD1 matching over 7 bases. This CDR3 has 16 amino acids. Germline V gives CDR1 MDHEN, CDR2 SYDVKM. Trimming cost V 4 bases and J 1 base; bases outside gene matches: 10. As DNA, the CDR3 is TGTGCCAGCAGTTGGGGTGATGGGACAGAATCCTACGAGCAGTACTTC. Translating gives CASSWGDGTESYEQYF.

The chain combines TRBV4-1 with TRBJ1-2, with 7 bases that match TRBD1. V lost 4 bases, J lost 4 bases, and 12 bases stayed unmatched. There are 16 residues in the CDR3. The V gene's germline CDR1 is MGHRA and CDR2 YSYEKL. In DNA, the CDR3 is TGCGCCAGCAGCCCCCCACTGACAGGGTCGGGCTATGGCTACACCTTC. Its translation is CASSPPLTGSGYGYTF.

This clone was counted once. The gene calls are TRBV5-6 and TRBJ1-2; 8 nucleotides match TRBD1. The CDR3 has 14 residues. V lost 6 bases and J lost 9; bases outside the gene matches: 13. From germline, CDR1 is SGHDT and CDR2 YYEEEE. The CDR3 loop is CASMMDRELWSYTF. The DNA of the CDR3 is TGTGCCAGCATGATGGACAGGGAGTTGTGGAGCTACACCTTC.

This sequence joins TRBV5-1 and TRBJ1-4, with 9 bases lining up with TRBD1. Germline-derived CDR1 and CDR2 are SGHRS and YFSETQ. This CDR3 has 13 amino acids. V shed 8 bases and J 5 bases; nucleotides not matched to a gene: 4. This CDR3 is CASRDRENEKLFF. The CDR3 bases are TGCGCCAGTAGGGACAGGGAGAATGAAAAACTGTTTTTT.